Each of the 10 T cell receptor beta chains below was sequenced from the same sample in a study of blood T cell repertoires in COVID-19. Here immunoSEQ multiplex PCR was the method, and the copy in TCRdb shows in-frame clones only, minus some. The sample has more than 70,000 clones, 90% seen once. Sequencing was carried out using peripheral blood. The source of these receptors is a woman younger than 35 with acute or convalescent COVID-19.

This chain uses TRBV11-3 with TRBJ2-7; 8 nucleotides align to TRBD1. The V gene end was trimmed by 4 bases and the J gene end by 7 bases; junction bases not matched to a gene: 12. Germline CDR1 is SGHNT and CDR2 is YENEEA. The CDR3 spans 15 residues. The CDR3 protein is CASSSDRELPSEQYF. The CDR3 region has the DNA TGTGCCAGCAGCTCGGACAGGGAACTTCCTTCGGAGCAGTACTTC.

The chain links TRBV12-3 or TRBV12-4 to TRBJ2-1, with 13 bases identical to TRBD2. The CDR3 length is 13 residues. V gave up 3 bases and J gave up 14 bases; unmatched junction bases: 4. CDR3 bases: TGTGCCAGCAGTTTGGGGACTAGCGGGAAAGAGTTCTTC. Protein sequence: CASSLGTSGKEFF.

The J gene is TRBJ2-5, the V gene TRBV10-3, with 8 nucleotides matching TRBD2. CDR3 length: 15 residues. V shed 3 bases and J 7 bases; nucleotides not matched to a gene: 10. CDR1 ENHRY and CDR2 SYGVKD come from the germline V gene. The CDR3 DNA reads as TGTGCCATCAGTGACCCGGGGGGGGAGAAGGGGACCCAGTACTTC. It yields the protein CAISDPGGEKGTQYF.

The chain uses TRBV11-3 and TRBJ2-7; D perhaps matches TRBD2 (6 bases). V was cut by 1 base and J by 7 bases, with 11 bases left in between. The CDR3 runs to 13 residues. Germline assignment: CDR1 SGHNT and CDR2 YENEEA. The CDR3 region has the DNA TGTGCCAGCAGCTTAGGGGCGGGGAGTGAGCAGTACTTC. This sequence encodes CASSLGAGSEQYF.

The chain uses TRBV7-9 and TRBJ1-2, with 7 bases that match TRBD1. V lost 5 bases, J lost 4 bases, and 7 bases stayed unmatched. Germline loops: CDR1 SEHNR, CDR2 FQNEAQ (reference sequence). The CDR3 covers 14 residues. The CDR3 DNA follows: TGTGCCAGCAGCCCGGGACAGCCCCTCTATGGCTACACCTTC. Protein sequence: CASSPGQPLYGYTF.

The chain carries TRBV27 and TRBJ2-1; 7 nucleotides align to TRBD2. Trimming cost V 4 bases and J 0 bases; bases outside gene matches: 0. Looked up from germline, CDR1 is MNHEY and CDR2 is SMNVEV (reference sequence). The CDR3 sequence is 14 residues long. CDR3: CASSSSGSYNEQFF. The CDR3 DNA sequence: TGTGCCAGCAGTTCTAGCGGCTCCTACAATGAGCAGTTCTTC.

The genes are TRBV6-2 or TRBV6-3 and TRBJ2-7; possibly TRBD2 for D (6 bases). CDR1 is MNHEY and CDR2 is SVGEGT in the germline V gene. V shed 0 bases and J shed 2 bases, with 8 bases lying between them. The CDR3 is 14 residues long. The CDR3 reads CASSYSGLAYEQYF. The CDR3 DNA reads as TGTGCCAGCAGTTACTCGGGACTTGCCTACGAGCAGTACTTC.

J is TRBJ2-1 and V is TRBV5-8; maybe TRBD2 (5 bases). The CDR3 length is 16 residues. CDR1 and CDR2 from the germline V gene are SGHTS and YDEGEE. The ends were cut back, 0 bases at V and 1 base at J, with 11 bases in the middle. Written as DNA, the CDR3 is TGTGCCAGCAGCTTGGATATAGCGAGATCCTACAATGAGCAGTTCTTC. It codes for CASSLDIARSYNEQFF.

The rearrangement uses TRBV5-5 and TRBJ2-1; TRBD1 matches at 7 bases. CDR3 length: 15 amino acids. Unmatched junction bases numbered 9, after V lost 5 bases and J lost 4 bases. Germline V gives CDR1 SGHKS, CDR2 YYEKEE (reference sequence). This CDR3 is CASRGRTGSYNEQFF. The CDR3, as DNA: TGTGCCAGCAGGGGACGGACAGGCTCTTACAATGAGCAGTTCTTC.

This chain connects TRBV7-9 to TRBJ2-3, with TRBD1 matching over 7 bases. The ends lost 5 bases at V and 2 bases at J; junction bases unmatched: 7. Germline CDR1 reads SEHNR; CDR2 reads FQNEAQ (reference sequence). The CDR3 totals 15 residues. The DNA for the CDR3 is TGTGCCAGCAGCGACGACAGGGTAACCACAGATACGCAGTATTTT. Translation gives CASSDDRVTTDTQYF.